This TCR beta chain was obtained from a study of OX40 agonist ivuxolimab in advanced cancers. Broader study findings: Normalized expansion of T-cell clones was also low for some nonresponders.

The repertoire was sequenced with immunoSEQ multiplex PCR; TCRdb's copy has only in-frame clones and lacks some. The sample contains 45,000 to 60,000 clones, 88% of which appear only once. Remarks on this clone: Antigen specificity is unknown.

The clonotype originates from an adult with an advanced solid tumor such as melanoma, head and neck, liver or kidney cancer. The material was CD4+ or CD8+ T cells sorted from blood, obtained in a trial of the OX40 agonist ivuxolimab.

CDR3 sequence reads: CASSTPGPGYTF. The CDR3, as DNA: TGTGCCAGCAGCACCCCGGGGCCTGGCTACACCTTC. The V call is TRBV9, the J call TRBJ1-2, with D possibly matching TRBD1 (5 bases). Trimming pared 4 bases from V and 7 bases from J, leaving 11 bases between. This CDR3 region has 12 residues. Germline CDR1 reads SGDLS; CDR2 reads YYNGEE. The variable domain in full, completed from reference TRBV9 and TRBJ1-2, reads DSGVTQTPKHLITATGQRVTLRCSPRSGDLSVYWYQQSLDQGLQFLIQYYNGEERAKGNILERFSAQQFPDLHSELNLSSLELGDSALYFCASSTPGPGYTFGSGTRLTVV.